This T cell receptor (beta chain) is from a study of blood T cells in healthy people across ages. Study-wide results and limits: As age increased, TCR beta diversity per million T cells fell in a roughly linear fashion.

In regard to this clonotype: Antigen specificity is unknown.

Combining a sample-barcoded 5' primer with a J-beta primer mix, a second PCR ran for about 7 to 11 cycles. MiXCR, run by TCRdb on the 5' RACE reads, gives a single entry per CDR3 protein. Altogether about 1.6 million distinct CDR3 sequences are present, about 32% being singletons, with the ten largest covering approximately 10%. V lost 1 base to trimming and J lost 5 bases; unmatched junction nucleotides: 10. Germline assignment: CDR1 LGHDT and CDR2 YNNKEL (reference sequence). This CDR3 comprises 16 residues. The individuals who served as donors were healthy Caucasians living in Russia, aged roughly 6 to 95.

The TCR comes from a woman in her 30s in good health. This sequence joins TRBV3-1 and TRBJ2-5; 7 positions agree with TRBD2. The sample was blood. The CDR3 nucleotides are TGTGCCAGCAGCCAAGCTGGGCGGGAGCTGTGGGAGACCCAGTACTTC. As protein: CASSQAGRELWETQYF.